A single sample is the source of the 16 T cell receptor beta chains below, sequenced in a study of blood T cells in healthy people across ages. Using a J-beta primer mix together with a sample-barcoded 5' primer, a second PCR was run for about 6 to 11 cycles. TCRdb recomputed calls from the 5' RACE reads with MiXCR, one row per CDR3 protein. The table records over 750,000 distinct CDR3 sequences, 20% to 25% of them present only once. These same records also appear under a second study, on T cells of mothers and their children.

Material: blood. All receptors derive from a boy younger than 18 in good health.

The V and J genes are TRBV4-1 and TRBJ2-5, with 7 bases identical to TRBD1. TRBJ2-7 explains the end of the DNA better; the J call may be wrong. Germline V CDR1 and CDR2: MGHRA, YSYEKL. The CDR3 totals 14 residues. This CDR3 is CASSQDRLLYEQYF. CDR3 DNA sequence: TGCGCCAGCAGCCAGGACAGGCTCCTTTACGAGCAGTACTTC.

This chain links TRBV11-3 with TRBJ2-5; D is unresolved. Near its end, the DNA agrees better with TRBJ2-7, so the J call may be wrong. CDR1 is SGHNT, CDR2 YENEEA, per germline. CDR3 length: 14 amino acids. The CDR3 region has the DNA TGTGCCAGCAGCTTACACCCGAGCTCCTACGAGCAGTACTTC. Protein: CASSLHPSSYEQYF.

V and J are TRBV20-1 and TRBJ2-1; D is unresolved. V lost 3 bases and J lost 4, with 10 bases in between. The CDR3 is 13 amino acids. Germline V gene sequence: CDR1 DFQATT, CDR2 SNEGSKA (reference sequence). The CDR3 here is CSASVSRYNEQFF. The CDR3 DNA reads TGCAGTGCTAGTGTCAGCCGATACAATGAGCAGTTCTTC.

The table lists this clonotype with a count of one. The rearrangement uses TRBV20-1 and TRBJ1-1; D call uncertain. The germline CDR1 and CDR2 sequences are DFQATT and SNEGSKA (reference sequence). V gave up 3 bases and J gave up 1 base, with 9 bases separating them. The length of the CDR3 is 13 residues. The CDR3 nucleotides read TGCAGTGCTAGCATACAACAGAACACTGAAGCTTTCTTT. It is translated as CSASIQQNTEAFF.

The chain is built from TRBV4-2 and TRBJ2-1; 9 nucleotides line up with TRBD2. Germline assignment: CDR1 LGHNA and CDR2 YNFKEQ. The V segment lost 0 bases and the J segment 4 bases; nucleotides outside the gene matches: 10. There are 18 residues in the CDR3. The DNA for the CDR3 is TGTGCCAGCAGCCAAGAGGTTAGCGGGGGATATGAATACAATGAGCAGTTCTTC. Translation: CASSQEVSGGYEYNEQFF.

This clonotype appeared a few times. CDR3 protein: CASSQERTLNGYGYTF. CDR3 sequence (DNA): TGCGCCAGCAGCCAAGAAAGGACCCTTAACGGCTATGGCTACACCTTC. The chain uses TRBV4-3 and TRBJ1-2; D call uncertain. The CDR3 loop spans 16 amino acids. Trimming took 0 bases from V and 4 from J, leaving 15 bases between them. CDR1 and CDR2 from the germline V gene are LGHNA and YSLEER.

The chain links TRBV2 to TRBJ2-5; D is undetermined. V lost 3 bases, J lost 4 bases, and 18 bases lay in between. Germline V gene data show CDR1 as SNHLY and CDR2 as FYNNEI. This CDR3 spans 16 amino acids. The CDR3 sequence: CASSEGHLLWVETQYF. The CDR3 coding sequence is TGTGCCAGCAGTGAGGGCCACCTTCTCTGGGTAGAGACCCAGTACTTC.

The chain has TRBV4-3 and TRBJ2-1; D call uncertain. This CDR3 region has 13 residues. CDR1 and CDR2 from the germline V gene are LGHNA and YSLEER. V was cut by 1 base and J by 10 bases, with 11 bases left in between. Here the CDR3 reads CASSQGSPTEQFF. The CDR3, as DNA: TGCGCCAGCAGCCAAGGTAGCCCGACGGAGCAGTTCTTC.

V gene TRBV20-1 combines with J gene TRBJ1-4, with D unresolved. The CDR3 runs to 13 residues. The V end lost 1 base, the J end lost 2 bases, and 5 bases lay between the germline ends. Germline assignment: CDR1 DFQATT and CDR2 SNEGSKA (reference sequence). The CDR3 DNA follows: TGCAGTGCTAGAGTAGGCACTAATGAAAAACTGTTTTTT. It codes for CSARVGTNEKLFF.

This rearrangement joins TRBV9 to TRBJ2-7; the D gene is possibly TRBD2 (6 bases). The J call may not be correct, given that the DNA end is closer to TRBJ2-1. The germline CDR1 and CDR2 sequences are SGDLS and YYNGEE. This CDR3 is 15 amino acids long. This chain's CDR3 is CASSLYGGLSDEQFF. The CDR3 DNA is TGTGCCAGCAGTCTATACGGGGGTTTGAGTGACGAGCAGTTCTTC.

The genes are TRBV7-3 and TRBJ2-5; TRBD2 aligns across 7 bases. Trimming at V came to 2 bases and at J to 13 bases, leaving 7 bases not matched to a gene. The CDR3 is 12 residues long. Germline V lookup: CDR1 SGHTA, CDR2 FQGTGA. CDR3 in DNA: TGTGCCAGCAGCTTAGAAACGGGAGGAGGGTACTTC. This sequence encodes CASSLETGGGYF.

The chain has TRBV19 and TRBJ2-5; possibly TRBD2 for D (5 bases). The assigned J gene may be wrong: the sequence end matches TRBJ2-7 better. The CDR3 has 16 amino acids. Germline V CDR1 and CDR2: LNHDA, SQIVND (reference sequence). The CDR3 bases are TGTGCCAGTAGTATGTTCCGGGAACGTCCGGGCTACGAGCAGTACTTC. Its translation: CASSMFRERPGYEQYF.

This rearrangement joins TRBV7-3 to TRBJ1-1; the D is unclear. The CDR3 has 13 residues. Trimming pared 5 bases from V and 1 base from J, leaving 8 bases between. Germline CDR1 SGHTA, CDR2 FQGTGA. The CDR3, as DNA: TGTGCCAGCAGCGCATTAGCGAACACTGAAGCTTTCTTT. Its translation is CASSALANTEAFF.

This chain links TRBV20-1 with TRBJ2-5; D is perhaps TRBD1 (5 bases). V was trimmed by 4 bases and J by 3 bases, leaving 21 bases between them. The V gene's germline CDR1 is DFQATT and CDR2 SNEGSKA (reference sequence). This CDR3 is built from 16 residues. DNA for the CDR3: TGCAGTGCTACTCAGTCGGCTGGAGTAGGGGAAGAGACCCAGTACTTC. Its protein is CSATQSAGVGEETQYF.

There are a few counts of this clonotype. This chain links TRBV12-3 or TRBV12-4 with TRBJ2-1; 9 positions agree with TRBD2. The CDR3 consists of 12 residues. V shed 6 bases, J shed 6 bases, and the junction held 0 bases outside the gene matches. CDR3 DNA sequence: TGTGCCAGCAGACTAGCGGGCAATGAGCAGTTCTTC. Its protein is CASRLAGNEQFF.

The chain joins TRBV6-1 to TRBJ1-3; D gene uncertain. Trimming pared 8 bases from V and 0 bases from J, leaving 14 bases between. Germline values: CDR1 MNHNS, CDR2 SASEGT. The CDR3 is 15 residues long. CDR3 residues: CASHGVALSGNTIYF. The CDR3 DNA sequence: TGTGCCAGCCATGGAGTGGCTCTCTCTGGAAACACCATATATTTT.